This is a list of T cell receptor beta chains from one sample in a study of blood T cell repertoires in COVID-19. The assay was immunoSEQ multiplex PCR, and TCRdb's table has in-frame clones only and misses some. Of about 15,000 clones listed, 80% to 85% are singletons. Sequenced sample: peripheral blood. Receptors were obtained from a human donor in a cohort sampled during active COVID-19. The CDR3 runs from the conserved cysteine through the conserved F or W.

V	J	CDR3
TRBV7-3	TRBJ2-3	CASSDAAGGLRDTQYF
TRBV30	TRBJ1-2	CAWSFGQESGYTF
TRBV11-3	TRBJ2-7	CASSLNEASQYF
TRBV11-2	TRBJ2-5	CASSLVSLRGQETQYF
TRBV2	TRBJ1-2	CASRGYDRGRGYTF
TRBV28	TRBJ2-3	CASSSRQGVTDTQYF
TRBV10-3	TRBJ1-2	CAIKRPKHEQGAYGYTF
TRBV5-1	TRBJ1-2	CASSLGNRGLDGYTF
TRBV19	TRBJ1-1	CASSISEGTTEAFF
TRBV18	TRBJ2-1	CASSPSPGNNEQFF
TRBV3-1/TRBV3-2	TRBJ1-2	CASSQGGGASYGYTF
TRBV5-1	TRBJ2-5	CASSSGTGGYQETQYF
TRBV4-3	TRBJ2-1	CASSRAVNLAGEQFF
TRBV6-6	TRBJ2-7	CASSGNPYEQYF
TRBV7-9	TRBJ2-7	CASREGAKGEQYF
TRBV5-5	TRBJ1-2	CASSREPQGPGNYGYTF
TRBV21-1	TRBJ1-1	CASSKAEGNTEAFF
TRBV5-1	TRBJ2-3	CATRPSQGTDTQYF
TRBV30	TRBJ2-2	CAWSPRPGGELFF
TRBV7-8	TRBJ2-5	CASSSQTSGSAETQYF
TRBV6-6	TRBJ2-7	CASSYPGGYEQYF
TRBV12-5	TRBJ2-7	CASGLVLRSGTSGRRGREQYF
TRBV10-3	TRBJ2-2	CAISASGGANTGELFF
TRBV6-1	TRBJ2-3	CASSEMVLAGGIGEDTQYF
TRBV5-1	TRBJ2-1	CASSLPRGQYNEQFF
TRBV5-1	TRBJ2-5	CASRERGGLETQYF